A single sample gave rise to the 17 T cell receptor beta chains below, sequenced in a study of blood T cell repertoires in COVID-19. Repertoires were generated with immunoSEQ multiplex PCR, while TCRdb's copy carries only in-frame clones and drops some. The table includes roughly 75,000 clones, around nine tenths detected once. Input material: peripheral blood. These receptors were taken from a man aged 80 or over with COVID-19, enrolled during active disease.

The chain has TRBV7-2 and TRBJ1-5; D possibly corresponds to TRBD1 (5 bases). This CDR3 has 14 amino acids. V lost 2 bases and J 9 bases, leaving 14 bases between the germline ends. The V gene's germline CDR1 is SGHTA and CDR2 FQGNSA. The CDR3 loop is CASSLTVGGGPQHF. CDR3 bases: TGTGCCAGCAGCTTAACTGTGGGGGGTGGGCCCCAGCATTTT.

This clone was seen more than once but under ten times. The CDR3 bases are TGCGCCAGCAGCTTAGGACAAGCAACACCGAACACTGAAGCTTTCTTT. Residues: CASSLGQATPNTEAFF. V gene TRBV5-1 combines with J gene TRBJ1-1; the D gene is possibly TRBD1 (5 bases). The germline CDR1 and CDR2 sequences are SGHRS and YFSETQ. This CDR3 is 16 amino acids long. V lost 2 bases to trimming and J lost 1 base, with 15 bases between them.

The gene calls are TRBV5-4 and TRBJ1-3; TRBD1 aligns across 9 bases. Per germline, CDR1 SGHNT and CDR2 YYREEE (reference sequence). This CDR3 has 16 amino acids. Trimming took 0 bases from V and 2 from J; bases not matched to a gene: 3. DNA of the CDR3: TGTGCCAGCAGCTTGGGACAGGGGGGCGCTGGAAACACCATATATTTT. Amino acids: CASSLGQGGAGNTIYF.

The J gene is TRBJ1-1, the V gene TRBV29-1, with a possible D match to TRBD1 (5 bases). This CDR3 contains 12 residues. The germline V gene encodes CDR1 SQVTM and CDR2 ANQGSEA. Trimming pared 5 bases from V and 6 bases from J, leaving 13 bases between. In nucleotides, the CDR3 is TGCAGCGTTCAAACAGGAGGGGCTGAAGCTTTCTTT. It codes for CSVQTGGAEAFF. The whole variable domain, remainder taken from reference TRBV29-1 and TRBJ1-1, is SAVISQKPSRDICQRGTSLTIQCQVDSQVTMMFWYRQQPGQSLTLIATANQGSEATYESGFVIDKFPISRPNLTFSTLTVSNMSPEDSSIYLCSVQTGGAEAFFGQGTRLTVV.

J is TRBJ1-5 and V is TRBV6-6; 7 bases match TRBD1. Germline-derived CDR1 and CDR2 are MNHNY and SVGAGI (reference sequence). V lost 6 bases, J lost 3 bases, and 5 bases stayed unmatched. This CDR3 spans 14 amino acids. The CDR3 protein is CASRLQGNNQPQHF. The CDR3 DNA follows: TGTGCCAGCAGATTACAGGGGAACAATCAGCCCCAGCATTTT.

The gene calls are TRBV5-4 and TRBJ2-3; perhaps TRBD2 as D (6 bases). Trimming removed 5 bases at V and 1 base at J, with 11 bases between. The CDR3 totals 14 residues. Germline lookup yields CDR1 SGHNT and CDR2 YYREEE (reference sequence). This CDR3 reads CASSLPSGTDTQYF. CDR3 in DNA: TGTGCCAGCAGTTTACCTAGCGGCACAGATACGCAGTATTTT.

The genes are TRBV2 and TRBJ2-2, with 10 bases aligning to TRBD1. The V and J ends lost 5 bases and 4 bases, in that order; junction bases with no gene match: 4. Per germline, CDR1 SNHLY and CDR2 FYNNEI. The CDR3 is 15 residues long. This CDR3 reads CASSYRDRGTGELFF. The CDR3 DNA reads TGTGCCAGCAGTTACCGGGACAGGGGCACCGGGGAGCTGTTTTTT.

The V call is TRBV24-1, the J call TRBJ1-1; maybe TRBD1 (6 bases). The V end was cut by 5 bases, the J end by 3 bases, with 6 bases between. Germline assignment: CDR1 KGHDR and CDR2 SFDVKD. The CDR3 has 12 amino acids. CDR3 protein: CATSAGDTEAFF. The CDR3, as DNA: TGTGCCACCAGTGCAGGGGACACTGAAGCTTTCTTT.

The V and J genes are TRBV19 and TRBJ2-3, with no clear D. The CDR3 is 11 amino acids. Germline V gene data show CDR1 as LNHDA and CDR2 as SQIVND (reference sequence). V shed 11 bases and J shed 2 bases, with 8 bases lying between them. The CDR3 region has the DNA TGTGCCGTGCGTGACACAGATACGCAGTATTTT. Translated: CAVRDTDTQYF.

The chain employs TRBV19 and TRBJ1-1; TRBD1 aligns across 7 bases. V lost 6 bases and J lost 8; bases outside the gene matches: 12. The CDR3 runs 14 residues. Germline V gene lookup returns CDR1 LNHDA and CDR2 SQIVND (reference sequence). This chain's CDR3 is CASSWTGGRLEAFF. CDR3 in DNA: TGTGCCAGTAGCTGGACAGGCGGACGCCTGGAAGCTTTCTTT.

V gene TRBV19 combines with J gene TRBJ2-7; 11 nucleotides match TRBD2. Germline lookup yields CDR1 LNHDA and CDR2 SQIVND (reference sequence). The CDR3 consists of 16 residues. The V and J ends lost 5 bases and 4 bases, in that order; junction bases with no gene match: 10. CDR3 sequence: CASSASLGTSGYEQYF. DNA of the CDR3: TGTGCCAGTAGTGCCTCCCTGGGGACTAGCGGTTACGAGCAGTACTTC. The variable domain in full, completed from reference TRBV19 and TRBJ2-7, reads DGGITQSPKYLFRKEGQNVTLSCEQNLNHDAMYWYRQDPGQGLRLIYYSQIVNDFQKGDIAEGYSVSREKKESFPLTVTSAQKNPTAFYLCASSASLGTSGYEQYFGPGTRLTVT.

This chain connects TRBV5-4 to TRBJ1-2; unclear D gene. The V end lost 4 bases, the J end lost 1 base, and 14 bases lay between the germline ends. Germline CDR1 and CDR2: SGHNT and YYREEE (reference sequence). This CDR3 has 15 amino acids. CDR3 nucleotides: TGTGCCAGCAGCCCGGAAGGCGGGGTTAACTATGGCTACACCTTC. Its translation: CASSPEGGVNYGYTF.

The gene calls are TRBV10-3 and TRBJ2-1, with TRBD2 matching over 11 bases. The germline CDR1 and CDR2 sequences are ENHRY and SYGVKD. Trimming removed 6 bases from V and 9 bases from J; junction bases left unmatched: 7. The CDR3 runs to 14 residues. In DNA form, the CDR3 reads TGTGCCATCAGGGAACTAGCGGGGGAGGGTGAGCAGTTCTTC. As protein: CAIRELAGEGEQFF.

This chain uses TRBV4-3 with TRBJ2-1; D unclear. The germline V gene has CDR1 LGHNA and CDR2 YSLEER. Trimming shortened V by 4 bases and J by 2 bases, and 12 bases separated the two germline ends. CDR3 length: 15 amino acids. The CDR3 loop is CASSRDKVAYNEQFF. CDR3 nucleotides: TGCGCCAGCAGCCGTGACAAGGTGGCCTACAATGAGCAGTTCTTC.

The genes are TRBV5-4 and TRBJ1-1, with D possibly being TRBD1 (6 bases). This CDR3 region has 15 residues. Trimming removed 4 bases at V and 2 bases at J, with 15 bases between. The germline CDR1 and CDR2 sequences are SGHNT and YYREEE (reference sequence). This chain's CDR3 is CASSQTAGANTEAFF. DNA for the CDR3: TGTGCCAGCAGCCAGACGGCAGGGGCCAACACTGAAGCTTTCTTT.

V gene TRBV18 combines with J gene TRBJ1-4; TRBD1 aligns across 7 bases. Trimming at V came to 6 bases and at J to 2 bases, leaving 0 bases not matched to a gene. This CDR3 has 13 amino acids. Germline CDR1 KGHSH, CDR2 LQKENI. The CDR3 DNA follows: TGTGCCAGCTCGACAGGGACTAATGAAAAACTGTTTTTT. This translates into CASSTGTNEKLFF. Complete variable domain (other parts from reference TRBV18 and TRBJ1-4): NAGVMQNPRHLVRRRGQEARLRCSPMKGHSHVYWYRQLPEEGLKFMVYLQKENIIDESGMPKERFSAEFPKEGPSILRIQQVVRGDSAAYFCASSTGTNEKLFFGSGTQLSVL.

This clone was seen a few times. The V and J genes are TRBV2 and TRBJ1-1; a possible D gene is TRBD1 (6 bases). Germline CDR1 reads SNHLY; CDR2 reads FYNNEI. This CDR3 comprises 14 residues. Trimming shortened V by 6 bases and J by 0 bases, and 11 bases separated the two germline ends. The CDR3 DNA reads as TGTGCCAGCAGACGTCGACAGGTGAACACTGAAGCTTTCTTT. Translation: CASRRRQVNTEAFF.